Detailed here is one T cell receptor (beta chain). Antigen: not known. Deletions cut 7 bases from V and 4 bases from J, with 14 bases between. Germline V gene data show CDR1 as LNHDA and CDR2 as SQIVND (reference sequence). CDR3 length: 15 residues. These data originate in a study of brain T cells in children with intractable seizures. Measured with immunoSEQ multiplex PCR; TCRdb has only the in-frame clones, and not every one. The data hold about 340,000 clones, with roughly 92% observed a single time. Study results and caveats: Patients' HCMV serostatus was unknown; virus specificity rests on CDR3 similarity alone.

Indicated time point: blood from clinic visit 5 months post-surgery; TSC patient then seizure free. The sequenced cases were selected for having the highest brain T cell transcript signatures. The sequence came from a boy under three years old with tuberous sclerosis and intractable seizures. This sequence joins TRBV19 and TRBJ2-6; D is possibly TRBD1 or TRBD2 (5 bases each). Sequenced material: peripheral blood, taken less than 6 months after surgery. CDR3 in amino acids: CASTPDGAGANVLTF. In DNA form, the CDR3 reads TGTGCCAGTACCCCCGACGGGGCCGGGGCCAACGTCCTGACTTTC.